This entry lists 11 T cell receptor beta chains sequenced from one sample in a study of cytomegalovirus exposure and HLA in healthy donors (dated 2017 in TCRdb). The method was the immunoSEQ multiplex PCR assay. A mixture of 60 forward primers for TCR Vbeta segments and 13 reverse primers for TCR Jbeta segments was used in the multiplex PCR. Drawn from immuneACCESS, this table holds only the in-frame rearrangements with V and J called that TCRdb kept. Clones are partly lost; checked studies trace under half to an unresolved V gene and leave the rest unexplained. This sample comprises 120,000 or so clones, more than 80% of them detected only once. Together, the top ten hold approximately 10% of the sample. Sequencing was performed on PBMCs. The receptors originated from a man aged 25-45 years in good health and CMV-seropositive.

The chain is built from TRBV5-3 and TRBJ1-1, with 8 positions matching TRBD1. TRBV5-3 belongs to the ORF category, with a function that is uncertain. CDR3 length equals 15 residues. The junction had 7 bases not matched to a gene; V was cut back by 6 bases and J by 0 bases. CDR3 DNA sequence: TGTGCCAGAACCCCCCCGGGACAGGTGAACACTGAAGCTTTCTTT. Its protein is CARTPPGQVNTEAFF.

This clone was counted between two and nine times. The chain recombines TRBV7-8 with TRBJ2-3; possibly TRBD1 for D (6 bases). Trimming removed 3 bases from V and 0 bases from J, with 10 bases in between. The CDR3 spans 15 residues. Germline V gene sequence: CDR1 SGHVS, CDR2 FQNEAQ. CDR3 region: CASSFWQGSTDTQYF. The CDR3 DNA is TGTGCCAGCAGCTTTTGGCAGGGGAGCACAGATACGCAGTATTTT.

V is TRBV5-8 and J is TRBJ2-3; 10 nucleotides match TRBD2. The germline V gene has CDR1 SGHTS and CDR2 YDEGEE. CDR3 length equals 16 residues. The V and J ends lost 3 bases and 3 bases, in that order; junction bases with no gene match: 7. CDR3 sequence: CASSYGLADGTDTQYF. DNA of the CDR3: TGTGCCAGCAGCTACGGACTAGCGGACGGGACAGATACGCAGTATTTT.

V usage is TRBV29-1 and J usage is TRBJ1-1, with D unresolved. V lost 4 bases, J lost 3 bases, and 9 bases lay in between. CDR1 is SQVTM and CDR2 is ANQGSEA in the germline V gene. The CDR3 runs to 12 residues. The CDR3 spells CSVGGGDTEAFF. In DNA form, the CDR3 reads TGCAGCGTTGGGGGAGGCGACACTGAAGCTTTCTTT.

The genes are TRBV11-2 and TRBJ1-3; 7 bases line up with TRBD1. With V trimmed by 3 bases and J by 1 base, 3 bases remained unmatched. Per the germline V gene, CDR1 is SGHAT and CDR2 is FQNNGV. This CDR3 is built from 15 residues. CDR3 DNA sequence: TGTGCCAGCAGCTTTACAGGGGAATCTGGAAACACCATATATTTT. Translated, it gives CASSFTGESGNTIYF.

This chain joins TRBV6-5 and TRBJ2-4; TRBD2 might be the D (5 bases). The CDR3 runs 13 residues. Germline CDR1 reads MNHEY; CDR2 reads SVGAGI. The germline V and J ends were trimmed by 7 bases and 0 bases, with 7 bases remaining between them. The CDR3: CASTGVAKNIQYF. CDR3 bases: TGTGCCAGCACCGGGGTAGCCAAAAACATTCAGTACTTC.

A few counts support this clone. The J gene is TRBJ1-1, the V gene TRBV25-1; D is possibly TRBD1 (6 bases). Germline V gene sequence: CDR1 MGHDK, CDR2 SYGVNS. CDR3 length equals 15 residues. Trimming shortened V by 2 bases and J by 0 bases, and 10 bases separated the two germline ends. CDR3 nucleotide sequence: TGTGCCAGCAGTGAAAGGGGGAGCATGAACACTGAAGCTTTCTTT. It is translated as CASSERGSMNTEAFF.

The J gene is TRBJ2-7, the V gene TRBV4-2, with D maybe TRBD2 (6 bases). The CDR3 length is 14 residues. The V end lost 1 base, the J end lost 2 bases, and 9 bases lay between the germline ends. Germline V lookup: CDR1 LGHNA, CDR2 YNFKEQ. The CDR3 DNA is TGTGCCAGCAGCCAAGCGGGGGACGCCTACGAGCAGTACTTC. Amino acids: CASSQAGDAYEQYF.

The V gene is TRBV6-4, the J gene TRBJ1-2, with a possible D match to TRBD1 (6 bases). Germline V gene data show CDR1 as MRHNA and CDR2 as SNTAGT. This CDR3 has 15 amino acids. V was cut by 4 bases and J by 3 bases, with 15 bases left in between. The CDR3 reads CASSVDLGAHYGYTF. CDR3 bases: TGTGCCAGCAGTGTTGACTTGGGGGCTCACTATGGCTACACCTTC.

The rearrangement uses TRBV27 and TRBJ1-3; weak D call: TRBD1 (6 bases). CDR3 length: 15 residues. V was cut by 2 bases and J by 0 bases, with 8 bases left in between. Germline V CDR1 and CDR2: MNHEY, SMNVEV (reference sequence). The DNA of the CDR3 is TGTGCCAGCAGTTTACAGGGGATCTCTGGAAACACCATATATTTT. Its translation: CASSLQGISGNTIYF.

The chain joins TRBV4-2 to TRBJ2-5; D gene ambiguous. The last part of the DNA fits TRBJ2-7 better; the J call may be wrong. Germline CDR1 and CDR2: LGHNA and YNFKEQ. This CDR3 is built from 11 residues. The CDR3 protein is CASSQDYEQYF. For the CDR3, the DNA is TGTGCCAGCAGCCAAGATTACGAGCAGTACTTC.